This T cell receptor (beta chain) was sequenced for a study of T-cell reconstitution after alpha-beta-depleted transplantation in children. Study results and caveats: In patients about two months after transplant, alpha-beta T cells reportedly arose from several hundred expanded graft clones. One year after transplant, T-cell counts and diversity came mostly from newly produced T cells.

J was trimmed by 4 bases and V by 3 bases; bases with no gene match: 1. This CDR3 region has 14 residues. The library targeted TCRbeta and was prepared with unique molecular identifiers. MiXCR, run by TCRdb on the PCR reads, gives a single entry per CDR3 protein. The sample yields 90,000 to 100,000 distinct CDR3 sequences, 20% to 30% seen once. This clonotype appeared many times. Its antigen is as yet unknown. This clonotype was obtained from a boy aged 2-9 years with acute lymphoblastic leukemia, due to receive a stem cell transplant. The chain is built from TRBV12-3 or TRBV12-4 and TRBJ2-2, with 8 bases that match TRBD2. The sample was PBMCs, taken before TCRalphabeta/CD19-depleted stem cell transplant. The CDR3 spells CASSLSGSTGELFF. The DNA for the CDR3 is TGTGCCAGCAGTTTGAGCGGGAGCACCGGGGAGCTGTTTTTT.